Listed here is a single T cell receptor (beta chain). Its recognized antigen is unknown. Qualities for individual bases were not recorded, and no much larger clone is one base off. Libraries were prepared through the immunoSEQ multiplex PCR assay. Here the immuneACCESS table is served through TCRdb, limited to in-frame sequences with V and J called. Missing clones are a known gap in these copies; in checked studies unresolved V genes cover under half, and the rest lacks a known reason. The sample profile shows 100,000 to 120,000 clones; roughly 85% of them were found once. The top ten clonotypes cover around 13% of the sample. These data belong to a study of control samples from healthy donors and cancer patients (dated by TCRdb to about 2020). The CDR1 and CDR2 encoded by the germline V gene are LGHNA and YSLEER. V sheds 1 base and J sheds 6 bases, leaving 12 bases between their ends. Reading from cysteine to phenylalanine, the CDR3 counts 14 amino acids. CDR3 DNA is the only sequence kept; it has 42 bases, read in frame from the first base.

The chain is encoded by TRBV4-3 joined to TRBJ1-2; a tentative D call is TRBD1 (6 bases match). The sequence was obtained from a woman aged 50 to 60 in good health. The sequenced sample consisted of blood. In nucleotide form, the sequence is TGCGCCAGCAGCCAAGCCCAGGGGCCCCATGGCTACACCTTC. It translates as CASSQAQGPHGYTF.